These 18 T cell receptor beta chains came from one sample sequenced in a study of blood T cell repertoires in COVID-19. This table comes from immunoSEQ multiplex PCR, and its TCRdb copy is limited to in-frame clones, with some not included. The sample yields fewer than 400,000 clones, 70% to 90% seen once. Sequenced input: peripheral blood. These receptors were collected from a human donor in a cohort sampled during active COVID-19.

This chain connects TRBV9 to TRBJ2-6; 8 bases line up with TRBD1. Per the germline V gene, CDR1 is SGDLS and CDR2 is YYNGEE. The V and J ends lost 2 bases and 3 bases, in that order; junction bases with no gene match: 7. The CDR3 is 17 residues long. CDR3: CASSVPDRANGANVLTF. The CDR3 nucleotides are TGTGCCAGCAGCGTTCCGGACAGGGCGAATGGGGCCAACGTCCTGACTTTC.

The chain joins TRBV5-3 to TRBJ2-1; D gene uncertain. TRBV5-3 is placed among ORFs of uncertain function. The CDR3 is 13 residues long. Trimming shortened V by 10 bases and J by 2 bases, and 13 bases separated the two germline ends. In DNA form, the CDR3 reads TGTGCCGCACCTAGACCTACCTACAATGAGCAGTTCTTC. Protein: CAAPRPTYNEQFF.

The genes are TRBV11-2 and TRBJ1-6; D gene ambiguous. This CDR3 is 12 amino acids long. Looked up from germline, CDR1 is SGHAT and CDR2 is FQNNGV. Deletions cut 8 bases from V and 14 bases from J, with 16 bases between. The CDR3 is CASQQEGLTLHF. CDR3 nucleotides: TGTGCCAGCCAGCAGGAGGGTCTGACCCTCCACTTT.

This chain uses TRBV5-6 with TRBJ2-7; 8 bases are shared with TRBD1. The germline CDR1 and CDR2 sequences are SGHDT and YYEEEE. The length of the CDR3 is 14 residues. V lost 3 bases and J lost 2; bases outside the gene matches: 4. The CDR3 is CASSSRTGPYEQYF. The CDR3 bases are TGTGCCAGCAGCTCGCGGACAGGGCCCTACGAGCAGTACTTC. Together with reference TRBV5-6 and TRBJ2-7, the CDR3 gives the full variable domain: DAGVTQSPTHLIKTRGQQVTLRCSPKSGHDTVSWYQQALGQGPQFIFQYYEEEERQRGNFPDRFSGHQFPNYSSELNVNALLLGDSALYLCASSSRTGPYEQYFGPGTRLTVT.

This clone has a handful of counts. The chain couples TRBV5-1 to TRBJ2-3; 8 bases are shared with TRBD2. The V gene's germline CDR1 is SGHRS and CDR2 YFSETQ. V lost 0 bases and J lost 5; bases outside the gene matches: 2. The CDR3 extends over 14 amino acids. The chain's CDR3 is CASSLGLAGDTQYF. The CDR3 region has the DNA TGCGCCAGCAGCTTGGGGCTAGCGGGAGATACGCAGTATTTT.

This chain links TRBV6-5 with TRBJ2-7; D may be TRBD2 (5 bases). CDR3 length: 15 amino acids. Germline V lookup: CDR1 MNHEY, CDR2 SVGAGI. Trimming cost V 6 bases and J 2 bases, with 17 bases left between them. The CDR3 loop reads CASSPTPTEAYEQYF. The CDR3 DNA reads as TGTGCCAGCAGCCCGACCCCGACGGAGGCCTACGAGCAGTACTTC.

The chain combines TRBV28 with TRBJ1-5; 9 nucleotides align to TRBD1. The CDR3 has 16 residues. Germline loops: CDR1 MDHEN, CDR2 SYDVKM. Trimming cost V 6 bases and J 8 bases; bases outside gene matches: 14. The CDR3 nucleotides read TGTGCCAGCAGGACGACCGGGACAGGGATGATCAAGCCCCAGCATTTT. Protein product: CASRTTGTGMIKPQHF.

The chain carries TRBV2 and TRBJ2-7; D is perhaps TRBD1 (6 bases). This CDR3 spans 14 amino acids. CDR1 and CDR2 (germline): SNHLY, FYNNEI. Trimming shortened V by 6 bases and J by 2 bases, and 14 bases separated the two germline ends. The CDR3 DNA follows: TGTGCCAGCAGCGGAGAGGACAGCCCCTACGAGCAGTACTTC. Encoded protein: CASSGEDSPYEQYF.

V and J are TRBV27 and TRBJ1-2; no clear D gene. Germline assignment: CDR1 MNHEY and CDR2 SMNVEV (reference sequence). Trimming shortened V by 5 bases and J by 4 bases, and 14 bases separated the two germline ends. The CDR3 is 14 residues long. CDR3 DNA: TGTGCCAGCAGTCCGAGGGAAATCGGCTATGGCTACACCTTC. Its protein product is CASSPREIGYGYTF.

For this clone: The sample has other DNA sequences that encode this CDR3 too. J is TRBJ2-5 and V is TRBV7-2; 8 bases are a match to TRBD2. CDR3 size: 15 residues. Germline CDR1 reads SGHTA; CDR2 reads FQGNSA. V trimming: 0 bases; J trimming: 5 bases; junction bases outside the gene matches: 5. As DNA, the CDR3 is TGTGCCAGCAGCTTAGCGCGGGGGGAAATGGAGACCCAGTACTTC. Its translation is CASSLARGEMETQYF.

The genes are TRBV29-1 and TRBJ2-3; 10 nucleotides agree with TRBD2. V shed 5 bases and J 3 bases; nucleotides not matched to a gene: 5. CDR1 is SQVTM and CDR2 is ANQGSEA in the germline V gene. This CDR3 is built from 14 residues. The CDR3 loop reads CSVWELAGTDTQYF. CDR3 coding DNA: TGCAGCGTTTGGGAACTAGCGGGAACAGATACGCAGTATTTT.

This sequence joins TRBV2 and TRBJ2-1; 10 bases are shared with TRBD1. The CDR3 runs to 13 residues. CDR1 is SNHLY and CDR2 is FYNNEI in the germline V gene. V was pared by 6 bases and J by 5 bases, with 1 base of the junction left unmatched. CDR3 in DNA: TGTGCCAGCAGGGACAGGGGGGACAATGAGCAGTTCTTC. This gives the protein CASRDRGDNEQFF.

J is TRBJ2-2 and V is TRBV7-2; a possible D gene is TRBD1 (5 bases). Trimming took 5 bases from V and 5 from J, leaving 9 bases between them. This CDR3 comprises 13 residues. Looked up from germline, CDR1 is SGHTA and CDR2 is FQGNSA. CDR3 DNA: TGTGCCAGCAGCCCCCCAGGGACCGGGGAGCTGTTTTTT. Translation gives CASSPPGTGELFF. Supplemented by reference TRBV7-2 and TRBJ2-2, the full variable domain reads GAGVSQSPSNKVTEKGKDVELRCDPISGHTALYWYRQSLGQGLEFLIYFQGNSAPDKSGLPSDRFSAERTGGSVSTLTIQRTQQEDSAVYLCASSPPGTGELFFGEGSRLTVL.

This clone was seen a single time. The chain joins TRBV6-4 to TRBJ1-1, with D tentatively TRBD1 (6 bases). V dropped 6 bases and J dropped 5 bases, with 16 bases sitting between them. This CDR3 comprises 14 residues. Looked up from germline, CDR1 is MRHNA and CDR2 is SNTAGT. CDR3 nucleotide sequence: TGTGCCAGCAGCCCCCGGTCAGGGGCTACTGAAGCTTTCTTT. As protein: CASSPRSGATEAFF.

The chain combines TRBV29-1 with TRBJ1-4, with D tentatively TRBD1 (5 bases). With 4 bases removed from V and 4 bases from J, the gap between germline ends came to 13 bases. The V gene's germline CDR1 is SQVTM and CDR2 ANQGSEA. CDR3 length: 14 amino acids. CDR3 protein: CSVGEGRVNEKLFF. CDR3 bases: TGCAGCGTTGGGGAGGGGAGGGTTAATGAAAAACTGTTTTTT.

The CDR3 region is CASSPSGDSTNEKLFF. For the CDR3, the DNA is TGTGCCAGCTCACCATCAGGGGATTCGACTAATGAAAAACTGTTTTTT. The V gene is TRBV18, the J gene TRBJ1-4, with D possibly TRBD1 on 6 matching bases. Per the germline V gene, CDR1 is KGHSH and CDR2 is LQKENI. This CDR3 is built from 16 residues. V was clipped by 2 bases and J by 2 bases, with 12 bases between them. The variable domain in full, completed from reference TRBV18 and TRBJ1-4, reads NAGVMQNPRHLVRRRGQEARLRCSPMKGHSHVYWYRQLPEEGLKFMVYLQKENIIDESGMPKERFSAEFPKEGPSILRIQQVVRGDSAAYFCASSPSGDSTNEKLFFGSGTQLSVL.

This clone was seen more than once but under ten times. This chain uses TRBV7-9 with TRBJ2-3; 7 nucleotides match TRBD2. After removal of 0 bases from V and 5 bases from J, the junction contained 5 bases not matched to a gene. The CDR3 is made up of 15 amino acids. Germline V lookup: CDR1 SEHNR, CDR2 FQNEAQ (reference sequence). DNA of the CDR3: TGTGCCAGCAGCTTAGCGAGCGGGGTCCTAGATACGCAGTATTTT. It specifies CASSLASGVLDTQYF. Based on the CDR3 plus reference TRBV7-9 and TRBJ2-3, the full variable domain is DTGVSQNPRHKITKRGQNVTFRCDPISEHNRLYWYRQTLGQGPEFLTYFQNEAQLEKSRLLSDRFSAERPKGSFSTLEIQRTEQGDSAMYLCASSLASGVLDTQYFGPGTRLTVL.

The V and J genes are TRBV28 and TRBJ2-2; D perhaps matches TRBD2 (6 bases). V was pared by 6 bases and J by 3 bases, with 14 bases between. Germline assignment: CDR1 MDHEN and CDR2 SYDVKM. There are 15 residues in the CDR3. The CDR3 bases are TGTGCCAGCAGCCCTACGGGACTTTACACCGGGGAGCTGTTTTTT. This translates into CASSPTGLYTGELFF.